Sequencing of this T cell receptor beta chain was carried out in a study of T cell repertoires in cytomegalovirus infection. Study details: TCR beta signatures that were public indicated CMV infection and matching HLA type. Broader study findings: Across the ex vivo response, the dominant clonotypes were HLA-C-restricted CMV-specific TCR beta clonotypes.

Unmatched junction bases numbered 4, after V lost 0 bases and J lost 2 bases. This CDR3 contains 15 residues. Germline CDR1 and CDR2: SGHTA and FQGNSA. TCRdb fed the reads into MiXCR, producing one record per CDR3 protein. Of about 360,000 distinct CDR3 sequences in the sample, about 34% were seen once. This clonotype was detected many times. Its target is not known. This chain joins TRBV7-2 and TRBJ2-7; 7 bases are a match to TRBD2. Sequenced material: cultured PBMCs, taken from culture after CMV antigen stimulation. This sequence was found in a human donor in good health (CMV status not recorded). Some clones in this sample may be carry-over from other donors' samples. The CDR3 nucleotides are TGTGCCAGCAGCTTAGCGGTAGCGGGCACCTACGAGCAGTACGTC. Residues: CASSLAVAGTYEQYV.